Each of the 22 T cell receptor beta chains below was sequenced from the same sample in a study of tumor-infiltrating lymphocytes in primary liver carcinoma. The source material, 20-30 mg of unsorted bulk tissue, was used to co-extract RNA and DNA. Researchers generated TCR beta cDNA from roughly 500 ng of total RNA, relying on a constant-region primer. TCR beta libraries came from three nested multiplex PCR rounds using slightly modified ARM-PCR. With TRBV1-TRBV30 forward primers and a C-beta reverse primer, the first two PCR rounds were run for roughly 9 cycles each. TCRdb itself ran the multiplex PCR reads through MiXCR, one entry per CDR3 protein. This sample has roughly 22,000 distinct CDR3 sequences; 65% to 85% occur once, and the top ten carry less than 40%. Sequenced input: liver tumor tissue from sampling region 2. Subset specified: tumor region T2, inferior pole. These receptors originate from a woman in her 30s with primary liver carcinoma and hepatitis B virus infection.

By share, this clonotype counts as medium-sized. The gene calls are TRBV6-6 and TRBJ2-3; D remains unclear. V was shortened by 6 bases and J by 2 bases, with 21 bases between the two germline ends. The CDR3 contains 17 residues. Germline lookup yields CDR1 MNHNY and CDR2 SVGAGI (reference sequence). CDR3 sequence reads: CASSPSDYGPSTDTQYF. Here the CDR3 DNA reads TGTGCCAGCAGCCCATCCGATTACGGACCATCCACAGATACGCAGTATTTT.

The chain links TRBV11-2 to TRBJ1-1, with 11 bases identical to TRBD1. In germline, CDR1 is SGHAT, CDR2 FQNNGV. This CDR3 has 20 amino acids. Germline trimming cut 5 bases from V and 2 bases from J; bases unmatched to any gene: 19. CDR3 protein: CASSALDRGRKRWINTEAFF. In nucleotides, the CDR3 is TGTGCCAGCAGCGCTTTGGACAGGGGGCGCAAGAGGTGGATTAACACTGAAGCTTTCTTT.

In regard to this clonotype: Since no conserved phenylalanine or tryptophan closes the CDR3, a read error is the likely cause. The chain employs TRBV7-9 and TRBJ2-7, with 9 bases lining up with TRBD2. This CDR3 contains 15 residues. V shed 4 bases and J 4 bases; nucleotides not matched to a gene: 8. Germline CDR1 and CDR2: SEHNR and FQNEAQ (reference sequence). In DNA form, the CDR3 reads TGTGCCAGCAGCTGGGGACTAGCCGCGCCTTACGAGCAGTACATC. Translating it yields CASSWGLAAPYEQYI.

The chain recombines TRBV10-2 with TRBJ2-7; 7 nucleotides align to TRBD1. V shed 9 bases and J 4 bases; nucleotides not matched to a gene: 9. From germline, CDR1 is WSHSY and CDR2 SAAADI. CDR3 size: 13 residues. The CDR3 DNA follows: TGCGCCAGTAGGGGACAGAGTACGTACGAGCAGTACTTC. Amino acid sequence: CASRGQSTYEQYF.

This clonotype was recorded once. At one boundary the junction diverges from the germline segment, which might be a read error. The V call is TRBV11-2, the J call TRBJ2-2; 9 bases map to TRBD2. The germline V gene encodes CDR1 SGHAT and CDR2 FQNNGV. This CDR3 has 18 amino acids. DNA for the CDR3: TGTGCCAACAGCCCACCCCGAGCGGGGGGCTCGAACACCGGGGAGCTGTTTTTT. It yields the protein CANSPPRAGGSNTGELFF.

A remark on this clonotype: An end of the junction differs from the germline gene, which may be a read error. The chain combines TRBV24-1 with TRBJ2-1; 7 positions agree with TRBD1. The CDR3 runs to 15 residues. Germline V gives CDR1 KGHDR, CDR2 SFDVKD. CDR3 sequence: CTTSDLGTDRWEQFF. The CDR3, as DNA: TGTACCACCAGTGATTTAGGGACAGACCGTTGGGAGCAGTTCTTC.

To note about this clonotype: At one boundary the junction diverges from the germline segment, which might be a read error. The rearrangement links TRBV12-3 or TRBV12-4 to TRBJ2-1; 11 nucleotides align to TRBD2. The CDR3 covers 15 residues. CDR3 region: CANSLSGTSGLEQSF. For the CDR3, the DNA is TGCGCTAACAGCCTGTCCGGGACTAGCGGACTTGAGCAGTCCTTC.

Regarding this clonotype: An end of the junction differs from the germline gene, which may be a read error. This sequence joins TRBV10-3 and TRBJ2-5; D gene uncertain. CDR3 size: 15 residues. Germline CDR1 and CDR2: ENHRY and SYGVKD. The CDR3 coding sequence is TGTGCCGTCAGTGAGTCGGCTACCAGACAAGAGACCCAATTCTTC. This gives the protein CAVSESATRQETQFF.

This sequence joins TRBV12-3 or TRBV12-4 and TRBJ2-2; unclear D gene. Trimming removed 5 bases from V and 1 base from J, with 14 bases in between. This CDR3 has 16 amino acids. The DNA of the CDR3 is TGTGCCAGCAGTCTTATCGTGCAAAGGAACACCGGGGAGCTGTTTTTT. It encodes CASSLIVQRNTGELFF.

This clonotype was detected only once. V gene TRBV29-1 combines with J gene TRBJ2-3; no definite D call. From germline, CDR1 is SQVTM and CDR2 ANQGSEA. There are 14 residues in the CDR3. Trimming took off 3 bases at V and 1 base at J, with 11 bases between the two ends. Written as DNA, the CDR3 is TGCAGCGTTGATGCACAAGGTCGCACAGATACGCAGTATTTT. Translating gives CSVDAQGRTDTQYF.

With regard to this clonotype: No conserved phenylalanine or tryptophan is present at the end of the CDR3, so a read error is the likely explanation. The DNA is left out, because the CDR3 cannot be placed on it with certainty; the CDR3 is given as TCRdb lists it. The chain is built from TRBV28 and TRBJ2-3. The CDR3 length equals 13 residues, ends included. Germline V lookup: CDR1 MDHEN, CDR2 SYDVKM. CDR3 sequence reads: CARIPHRADTRYC.

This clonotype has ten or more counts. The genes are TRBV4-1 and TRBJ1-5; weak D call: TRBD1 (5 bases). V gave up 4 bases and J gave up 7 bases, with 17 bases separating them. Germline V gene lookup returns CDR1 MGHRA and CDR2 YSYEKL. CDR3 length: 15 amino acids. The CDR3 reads CASSRGGGDGQPQHF. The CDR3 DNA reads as TGCGCCAGCAGCCGAGGAGGAGGGGACGGCCAGCCCCAGCATTTT.

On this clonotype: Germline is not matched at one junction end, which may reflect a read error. The CDR3 loop reads CASSQQTTRELFF. CDR3 in DNA: TGTGCCAGCAGCCAACAGACCACCCGGGAGCTATTTTTT. J is TRBJ2-2 and V is TRBV5-5; TRBD2 might be the D (6 bases). CDR1 is SGHKS and CDR2 is YYEKEE in the germline V gene (reference sequence). The length of the CDR3 is 13 residues.

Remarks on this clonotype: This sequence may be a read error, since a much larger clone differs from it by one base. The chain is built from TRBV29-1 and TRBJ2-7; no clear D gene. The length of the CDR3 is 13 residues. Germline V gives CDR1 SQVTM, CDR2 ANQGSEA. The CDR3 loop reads CSSGVLGAYEQYF. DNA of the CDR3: TGCAGCTCCGGAGTCCTCGGCGCCTACGAACAGTACTTC.

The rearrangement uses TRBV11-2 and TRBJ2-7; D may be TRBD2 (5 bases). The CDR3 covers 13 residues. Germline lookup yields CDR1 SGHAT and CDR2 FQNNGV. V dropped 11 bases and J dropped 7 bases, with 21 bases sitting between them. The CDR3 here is CACSLGSNYEQYF. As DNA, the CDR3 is TGTGCCTGTAGCTTAGGGAGTAACTATGAGCAGTACTTC.

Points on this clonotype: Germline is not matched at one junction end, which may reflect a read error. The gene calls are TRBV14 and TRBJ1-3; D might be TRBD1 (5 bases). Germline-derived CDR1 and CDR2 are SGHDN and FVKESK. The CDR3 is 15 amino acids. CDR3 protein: CASNGIGASGNTIYF. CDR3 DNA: TGTGCTAGCAATGGGATTGGGGCCTCTGGAAACACCATATATTTT.

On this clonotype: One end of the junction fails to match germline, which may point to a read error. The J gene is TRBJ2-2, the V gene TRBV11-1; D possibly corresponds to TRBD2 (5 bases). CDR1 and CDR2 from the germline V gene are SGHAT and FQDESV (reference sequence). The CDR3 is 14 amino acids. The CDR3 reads CTSSLRQLTGELFF. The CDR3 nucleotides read TGTACCAGCAGCTTACGACAACTGACCGGGGAGTTGTTTTTT.

As DNA, the CDR3 is TGTGCCAGCAGTGAGCCAGGCCCACAAGAGACCCAGTACTTC. Its translation is CASSEPGPQETQYF. The chain couples TRBV12-3 or TRBV12-4 to TRBJ2-5; D remains ambiguous. The V and J ends lost 5 bases and 2 bases respectively, with 12 bases between them. The CDR3 spans 14 residues.

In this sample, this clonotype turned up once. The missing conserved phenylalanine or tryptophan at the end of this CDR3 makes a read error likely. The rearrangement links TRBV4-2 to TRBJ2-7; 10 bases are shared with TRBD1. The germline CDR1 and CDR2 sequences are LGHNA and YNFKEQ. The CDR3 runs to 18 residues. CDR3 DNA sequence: TGTGCCAGTAGCCAGGAACACCCAGGACAGGGGGGACCGCGCAAGCAGTACTCC. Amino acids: CASSQEHPGQGGPRKQYS.

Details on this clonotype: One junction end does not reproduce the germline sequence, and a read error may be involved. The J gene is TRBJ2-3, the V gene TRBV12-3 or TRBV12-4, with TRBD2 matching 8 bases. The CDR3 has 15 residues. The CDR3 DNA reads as TGTGTCAGCACCCTTGGGGGCGCTAGCGGGTATACGCAGTATTTT. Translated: CVSTLGGASGYTQYF.

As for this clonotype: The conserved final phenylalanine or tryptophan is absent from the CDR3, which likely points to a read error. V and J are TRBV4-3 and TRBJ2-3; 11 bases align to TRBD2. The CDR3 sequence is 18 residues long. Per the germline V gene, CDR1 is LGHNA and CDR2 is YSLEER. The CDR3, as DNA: TGCGCCAGCAGCCAAGAAGGTCTAGCGGGAGGACCAACAGATATGCAGTATCTT. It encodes CASSQEGLAGGPTDMQYL.

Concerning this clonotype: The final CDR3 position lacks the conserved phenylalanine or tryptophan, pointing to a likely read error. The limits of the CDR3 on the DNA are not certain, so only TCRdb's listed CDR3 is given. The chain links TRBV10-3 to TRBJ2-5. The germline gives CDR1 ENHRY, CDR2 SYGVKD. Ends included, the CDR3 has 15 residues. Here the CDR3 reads CAISESATRQETRYI.